This T cell receptor beta chain comes out of a study of identical twins (dated by TCRdb to the mid-2010s). Looking at the study overall: The study deep-sequenced TCR alpha and beta repertoires from monozygotic twins, unrelated adults of various ages and cord blood to test whether fetal clonotypes persist. To rule out contamination, the twin experiments were replicated at different times with different library preparation protocols.

Library preparation used 5' RACE. The run used an Illumina HiSeq 2000. A universal primer binding site was introduced by template switching, and a unique molecular identifier was present in the final cDNA, enabling accurate counting of TCR cDNA molecules. Specific primers in the conserved constant-segment region were used to synthesize first-strand cDNA for TCR alpha and beta chains. Each cDNA library was double barcoded, with a SMART-Mk sample barcode plus Illumina barcodes, to control for contamination. Two successive PCR steps introduced TruSeq adapter sequences along with Illumina sample barcodes. The TCR alpha and beta cDNA libraries were sequenced on the Illumina HiSeq platform using custom primers. The authors processed their data as follows. Unique molecular identifiers were extracted from raw reads with MiGEC, and CDR3 positions were determined with MiXCR. Recombination models were inferred per individual with the repgenHMM and IGoR tools using an EM algorithm. The tcR package in R was used for shared clonotype analysis, with sharing normalized by the product of cloneset sizes. Out-of-frame nonproductive sequences were analyzed to study raw recombination free of thymic and clonal selection effects. TCRdb ran its own pipeline on the public reads, namely fastp trimming at Q25 and MiXCR clone calling, and kept in-frame beta chains. Identical CDR3 proteins give one entry, which carries the most common genes and DNA. V and J calls and clone size were set by TCRdb, not the authors. This sample gives about 530,000 distinct CDR3 sequences in total; under 25% of them show up just once. Approximately 0.52% of the sample belongs to the ten largest clones.

The CDR3, from cysteine to phenylalanine, totals 14 residues. The kept DNA is CDR3 alone, 42 bases in frame from the first base. Germline trimming amounts to 6 bases on V and 7 bases on J, with 7 as the count of junction bases outside the gene matches. As encoded in the germline V gene (reference sequence), CDR1 is LNHDA while CDR2 is SQIVND. Study-wide findings and limitations: Abundant cord blood beta clonotypes had fewer insertions, young adult naive repertoires showed a similar but weaker trend, and memory repertoires showed no such trend. Zero-insertion analyses could be partly confounded by invariant T cells such as MAIT and iNKT, though diverse VJ usage argued against such confounding for most clonotypes. Because the same donors could not be followed over many years, conclusions were based on cross-sectional statistical analysis. Compared with coincidental sharing between unrelated individuals, an excess of low generation-probability sequences was observed among out-of-frame TCR alpha sequences shared between twins. In beta out-of-frame sequences, excess twin sharing was weaker, because having fewer shared sequences lowered the signal-to-noise ratio. In monozygotic twins, recombination models systematically underestimated out-of-frame TCR alpha sharing, but the models matched the sharing seen between unrelated individuals.

Only healthy Caucasian donors were included. The twin cohort comprised three pairs of female monozygotic twins, all aged roughly 18 to 30 years. Positive isolation kits from Invitrogen were used to isolate the CD4+ and CD8+ T cell populations. In the case of this clonotype: It has no known antigen specificity. There are no base qualities to consult, and no much larger clone falls within one base.

The sample was also reused in another study, on yellow fever vaccine responses in identical twins. As the second paper documents: The T cell response to vaccination in identical twins was reported by the authors to appear partly convergent and partly personalized. Focusing on identical twins, the study followed the T cell clones that responded to the vaccine, and did so with precision.

Rearrangement joined TRBV19 to TRBJ1-5, with 9 bases in between that match TRBD1. The sequenced sample consisted of CD4+ T cells sorted from blood. The sequence was obtained from a woman in her late teens or twenties in good health. The sequence in DNA is TGTGCCAGTAGCCAACAGGGGGCTCGACAGCCCCAGCATTTT. The translation is CASSQQGARQPQHF. The reference TRBV19 and TRBJ1-5 proteins fill in what lies around the CDR3, so the full variable domain reads DGGITQSPKYLFRKEGQNVTLSCEQNLNHDAMYWYRQDPGQGLRLIYYSQIVNDFQKGDIAEGYSVSREKKESFPLTVTSAQKNPTAFYLCASSQQGARQPQHFGDGTRLSIL.